These T cell receptor beta chains were read from a single sample in a study of human T cells and chemical hapten exposure. TCRdb redid the calling of the RACE reads with MiXCR, one entry per CDR3 protein. The sample holds under 450,000 distinct CDR3 sequences, around 6% seen once. The material was whole blood, obtained in connection with sensitization to the hapten diphenylcyclopropenone (DPC). The receptors shown here come from a woman aged 18-30 years with alopecia areata. Some clones in this sample may be carry-over from other donors' samples. CDR3s include the opening cysteine and the closing phenylalanine or tryptophan. Fields, in order: clone size, V gene, CDR3 protein. Only some rows state a clone size, as once, few, many or a class for expanded clones.

>few|TRBV3-1
CASSQEFSNYGYTF
>-|TRBV5-5
CASSSLPGDTEAFF
>-|TRBV12-3/TRBV12-4
CASSAGVSYGKLFF
>few|TRBV5-1
CASSLVPTGYTGELFF
>-|TRBV10-3
CAINGRNYNEQFF
>many|TRBV5-5
CASSLAGTDLVGDEQFF
>-|TRBV6-5
CASSYSSGLGYGYTF
>-|TRBV12-5
CASGLVTGARTDTQYF
>-|TRBV12-3/TRBV12-4
CASSYSPSTDTQYF
>many|TRBV3-1
CAPGGSWNYGYTF
>many|TRBV6-2/TRBV6-3
CASSYLPTGQASNQPQHF
>-|TRBV11-2
CASSRDGSQPQHF
>few|TRBV2
CASRQTRLNEQFF
>few|TRBV5-1
CASSLALGKEQYF
>few|TRBV18
CASSPYQGSNTEAFF
>-|TRBV10-3
CAISRDRGREEQYF
>few|TRBV24-1
CATSDSAGGDYNEQFF
>many|TRBV12-3/TRBV12-4
CASSLVTDYGYTF
>-|TRBV6-2/TRBV6-3
CASQKYQGTYEQYF
>-|TRBV6-2/TRBV6-3
CASSSGLAGMTDTQYF
>-|TRBV4-1
CASSQDPGSDGGHGYTF
>many|TRBV10-3
CAISESRNTEAFF
>-|TRBV4-3
CASSQESGVGANVLTF
>many|TRBV6-5
CASGGAPVNTEAFF
>-|TRBV28
CASTPEVQETQYF
>many|TRBV4-3
CASSPRRLQAINTEAFF
>-|TRBV27
CASSLLRDRVYEQYF
>few|TRBV7-2
CASSSWERETQYF
>many|TRBV12-3/TRBV12-4
CASSSPRGSNYGYTF